These 26 T cell receptor beta chains were sequenced from one sample in a study of blood T cell repertoires in COVID-19. TCRdb's copy holds only in-frame clones and misses some; the assay was immunoSEQ multiplex PCR. The sample has approximately 99,000 clones, roughly 88% seen once. Sample: peripheral blood. These receptors were taken from a middle-aged man with COVID-19, enrolled during active disease.

This chain connects TRBV7-2 to TRBJ2-1; 11 nucleotides match TRBD2. The CDR3 has 15 residues. CDR1 is SGHTA, CDR2 FQGNSA, per germline. The junction had 3 bases not matched to a gene; V was cut back by 6 bases and J by 2 bases. The CDR3 loop reads CASRIAGGPYNEQFF. The CDR3 nucleotides read TGTGCCAGCAGAATAGCGGGGGGGCCCTACAATGAGCAGTTCTTC.

The gene calls are TRBV7-2 and TRBJ2-2, with 13 bases identical to TRBD2. V was pared by 5 bases and J by 5 bases, with 8 bases of the junction left unmatched. Germline V gene lookup returns CDR1 SGHTA and CDR2 FQGNSA. CDR3 length equals 17 residues. The CDR3 DNA sequence: TGTGCCAGCAGCCAGGGACTAGCGGGGACCACTACCGGGGAGCTGTTTTTT. Amino acid sequence: CASSQGLAGTTTGELFF. Variable domain in full (rest from reference TRBV7-2 and TRBJ2-2): GAGVSQSPSNKVTEKGKDVELRCDPISGHTALYWYRQSLGQGLEFLIYFQGNSAPDKSGLPSDRFSAERTGGSVSTLTIQRTQQEDSAVYLCASSQGLAGTTTGELFFGEGSRLTVL.

The chain couples TRBV15 to TRBJ1-2; 7 bases are shared with TRBD1. V shed 0 bases and J 7 bases; nucleotides not matched to a gene: 5. CDR3 length: 14 amino acids. CDR1 is LNHNV, CDR2 YYDKDF, per germline (reference sequence). In nucleotides, the CDR3 is TGTGCCACCAGCAGAGATTTGACAGGGACTGGCTACACCTTC. As protein: CATSRDLTGTGYTF.

The J gene is TRBJ2-1, the V gene TRBV7-3; a weak D match, TRBD2 (6 bases). CDR3 length: 13 residues. V dropped 5 bases and J dropped 7 bases, with 12 bases sitting between them. Germline CDR1 and CDR2: SGHTA and FQGTGA. CDR3 bases: TGTGCCAGCAGCCTAAGACGGGGGAATGAGCAGTTCTTC. Translated, it gives CASSLRRGNEQFF.

The gene calls are TRBV5-4 and TRBJ2-7; TRBD1 aligns across 7 bases. The CDR3 sequence is 14 residues long. Per the germline V gene, CDR1 is SGHNT and CDR2 is YYREEE (reference sequence). V lost 4 bases, J lost 5 bases, and 9 bases stayed unmatched. The CDR3 protein is CASSTVLGGNEQYF. In DNA, the CDR3 is TGTGCCAGCAGCACTGTCCTAGGGGGCAACGAGCAGTACTTC.

This clone was seen once. The chain links TRBV11-2 to TRBJ1-3; D ambiguous. The V end was cut by 1 base, the J end by 0 bases, with 10 bases between. Germline values: CDR1 SGHAT, CDR2 FQNNGV. The CDR3 runs 16 residues. The CDR3 bases are TGTGCCAGCAGCTTAGTGTACAGTAACTCTGGAAACACCATATATTTT. The encoded protein is CASSLVYSNSGNTIYF.

This sequence joins TRBV28 and TRBJ2-7; 10 nucleotides align to TRBD1. The CDR3 has 13 residues. The germline gives CDR1 MDHEN, CDR2 SYDVKM. With 3 bases clipped from V and 8 bases from J, the junction kept 4 bases outside the gene matches. DNA of the CDR3: TGTGCCAGCAGTTTGAGGACAGGGGGTAAGCAGTACTTC. It encodes CASSLRTGGKQYF.

V gene TRBV27 combines with J gene TRBJ2-2; the D gene is possibly TRBD1 (7 bases). The CDR3 is 17 amino acids. V dropped 0 bases and J dropped 4 bases, with 15 bases sitting between them. The germline V gene encodes CDR1 MNHEY and CDR2 SMNVEV (reference sequence). DNA for the CDR3: TGTGCCAGCAGTTTATCTGGAGGGGGCTCTGGCACCGGGGAGCTGTTTTTT. Amino acid sequence: CASSLSGGGSGTGELFF.

The V call is TRBV6-5, the J call TRBJ2-3, with 9 bases matching TRBD2. Germline V gene lookup returns CDR1 MNHEY and CDR2 SVGAGI. CDR3 length: 15 residues. Trimming cost V 7 bases and J 4 bases; bases outside gene matches: 9. CDR3 amino acids: CASTLGRGGPDTQYF. In nucleotides, the CDR3 is TGTGCCAGCACCCTAGGGCGGGGGGGGCCAGATACGCAGTATTTT.

The chain carries TRBV14 and TRBJ1-5; D unclear. The CDR3 length is 19 residues. CDR1 is SGHDN, CDR2 FVKESK, per germline. Trimming removed 0 bases from V and 1 base from J, with 19 bases in between. CDR3 residues: CASSQDVMGRPWSNQPQHF. CDR3 DNA: TGTGCCAGCAGCCAAGATGTTATGGGCCGACCTTGGAGCAATCAGCCCCAGCATTTT.

This clone turned up a few times. This chain links TRBV3-1 (or the pseudogene TRBV3-2) with TRBJ2-7; 7 nucleotides agree with TRBD1. The CDR3 extends over 13 amino acids. J lost 2 bases, V lost 4 bases, and 2 bases had no gene match. Germline values: CDR1 LGHDT, CDR2 YNNKEL (reference sequence). CDR3 sequence reads: CASSPGQPYEQYF. The DNA of the CDR3 is TGTGCCAGCAGCCCGGGACAGCCCTACGAGCAGTACTTC.

This chain connects TRBV27 to TRBJ1-2; TRBD1 agrees at 7 bases. Germline CDR1 reads MNHEY; CDR2 reads SMNVEV (reference sequence). There are 13 residues in the CDR3. V lost 9 bases and J lost 2; bases outside the gene matches: 6. DNA for the CDR3: TGTGCCAGTGCGACAGGGCGAAACTATGGCTACACCTTC. As protein: CASATGRNYGYTF.

The chain recombines TRBV18 with TRBJ2-3; the match to TRBD2 covers 8 bases. CDR3 length: 16 amino acids. The germline CDR1 and CDR2 sequences are KGHSH and LQKENI. V lost 0 bases, J lost 4 bases, and 6 bases stayed unmatched. CDR3 residues: CASSPPGLGGADTQYF. The CDR3 coding sequence is TGTGCCAGCTCACCACCGGGACTAGGAGGGGCAGATACGCAGTATTTT. Based on the CDR3 plus reference TRBV18 and TRBJ2-3, the full variable domain is NAGVMQNPRHLVRRRGQEARLRCSPMKGHSHVYWYRQLPEEGLKFMVYLQKENIIDESGMPKERFSAEFPKEGPSILRIQQVVRGDSAAYFCASSPPGLGGADTQYFGPGTRLTVL.

The chain carries TRBV11-1 and TRBJ2-1; TRBD1 aligns across 8 bases. V shed 1 base, J shed 3 bases, and the junction held 2 bases outside the gene matches. The CDR3 loop spans 15 amino acids. Germline V CDR1 and CDR2: SGHAT, FQDESV (reference sequence). The CDR3 DNA reads as TGTGCCAGCAGCTTAGTTGGGACAGGCTACAATGAGCAGTTCTTC. Encoded protein: CASSLVGTGYNEQFF.

The chain joins TRBV27 to TRBJ1-6; D is perhaps TRBD1 (6 bases). CDR1 MNHEY and CDR2 SMNVEV come from the germline V gene (reference sequence). This CDR3 contains 17 residues. V was clipped by 1 base and J by 5 bases, with 15 bases between them. CDR3 nucleotide sequence: TGTGCCAGCAGTTTATGGGACAAAGTAACAGATAATTCACCCCTCCACTTT. Its translation: CASSLWDKVTDNSPLHF.

V is TRBV20-1 and J is TRBJ1-1, with D uncertain. Trimming left V 5 bases short and J 3 bases short, with 7 bases between. The CDR3 spans 11 residues. Germline values: CDR1 DFQATT, CDR2 SNEGSKA (reference sequence). In DNA, the CDR3 is TGCAGTGCTGGGCAGCACACTGAAGCTTTCTTT. It codes for CSAGQHTEAFF.

The chain couples TRBV10-3 to TRBJ1-2; TRBD1 aligns across 9 bases. The germline V gene has CDR1 ENHRY and CDR2 SYGVKD. This CDR3 has 14 residues. V lost 7 bases to trimming and J lost 8 bases; unmatched junction nucleotides: 11. Here the CDR3 DNA reads TGTGCCATCAATTCGCGGACAGGGGAGGGCGGCTACACCTTC. Protein sequence: CAINSRTGEGGYTF.

This rearrangement joins TRBV2 to TRBJ1-2, with D unresolved. The CDR3 totals 10 residues. V lost 5 bases to trimming and J lost 5 bases, with 3 bases between them. Germline V gives CDR1 SNHLY, CDR2 FYNNEI. CDR3 sequence reads: CASSLYGYTF. CDR3 coding DNA: TGTGCCAGCAGTCTGTATGGCTACACCTTC.

The J gene is TRBJ1-2, the V gene TRBV24-1; unclear D gene. This CDR3 contains 12 residues. V was cut by 6 bases and J by 8 bases, with 12 bases left in between. Germline values: CDR1 KGHDR, CDR2 SFDVKD. Here the CDR3 reads CATSPDGRGYTF. DNA of the CDR3: TGTGCCACCAGTCCCGATGGGAGGGGCTACACCTTC.

The chain couples TRBV7-8 to TRBJ1-4; weak D call: TRBD1 (5 bases). The CDR3 runs to 15 residues. Trimming stripped 0 bases from V and 5 bases from J, with 10 bases between. The V gene's germline CDR1 is SGHVS and CDR2 FQNEAQ. In DNA, the CDR3 is TGTGCCAGCAGCTTAGCCGACAGCTTAAATGAAAAACTGTTTTTT. Its protein is CASSLADSLNEKLFF.

V is TRBV6-5 and J is TRBJ2-1; D is unresolved. The V gene lost 6 bases and the J gene lost 9 bases, with 12 bases spanning the gap. This CDR3 has 12 residues. Germline V lookup: CDR1 MNHEY, CDR2 SVGAGI. This CDR3 reads CASSLQESEQFF. CDR3 sequence (DNA): TGTGCCAGCAGCCTCCAAGAGAGTGAGCAGTTCTTC.

The CDR3 loop is CASSRGQRTYEQYF. The CDR3 nucleotides read TGTGCCAGCAGCCGTGGACAGAGAACCTACGAGCAGTACTTC. The V call is TRBV28, the J call TRBJ2-7; D perhaps matches TRBD1 (6 bases). Trimming shortened V by 6 bases and J by 2 bases, and 14 bases separated the two germline ends. CDR1 and CDR2 from the germline V gene are MDHEN and SYDVKM. CDR3 length: 14 amino acids.

V is TRBV30 and J is TRBJ1-5, with no clear D. CDR3 length: 15 residues. The ends were cut back, 0 bases at V and 4 bases at J, with 13 bases in the middle. CDR1 and CDR2 (germline): GTSNPN, SVGIG (reference sequence). This chain's CDR3 is CAWSVRGSLNQPQHF. Here the CDR3 DNA reads TGTGCCTGGAGTGTACGAGGCAGCCTTAATCAGCCCCAGCATTTT. Full variable domain (outside the CDR3, taken from reference TRBV30 and TRBJ1-5): SQTIHQWPATLVQPVGSPLSLECTVEGTSNPNLYWYRQAAGRGLQLLFYSVGIGQISSEVPQNLSASRPQDRQFILSSKKLLLSDSGFYLCAWSVRGSLNQPQHFGDGTRLSIL.

This chain uses TRBV2 with TRBJ2-2; D not certain. Trimming cost V 8 bases and J 7 bases, with 8 bases left between them. The CDR3 is made up of 11 amino acids. The V gene's germline CDR1 is SNHLY and CDR2 FYNNEI. The CDR3 sequence is CASETVGELFF. The CDR3 region has the DNA TGTGCCAGCGAGACTGTCGGGGAGCTGTTTTTT.

This clone has a single count. This rearrangement joins TRBV11-1 to TRBJ2-1, with TRBD2 matching 13 bases. The germline V gene has CDR1 SGHAT and CDR2 FQDESV (reference sequence). The junction had 12 bases not matched to a gene; V was cut back by 7 bases and J by 9 bases. The CDR3 totals 16 residues. This chain's CDR3 is CASILTSGGKSGEQFF. The CDR3 DNA reads TGTGCCAGCATCCTGACTAGCGGGGGGAAATCGGGTGAGCAGTTCTTC.

V gene TRBV5-1 combines with J gene TRBJ2-1, with a tentative D call TRBD1 (5 bases). CDR3 length: 14 amino acids. V was pared by 4 bases and J by 7 bases, with 15 bases between. Germline values: CDR1 SGHRS, CDR2 YFSETQ. CDR3 region: CASSARAGSNEQFF. The CDR3 DNA reads as TGCGCCAGCAGCGCTCGGGCAGGGTCAAATGAGCAGTTCTTC. Looking up the rest from reference TRBV5-1 and TRBJ2-1 gives the full variable domain: KAGVTQTPRYLIKTRGQQVTLSCSPISGHRSVSWYQQTPGQGLQFLFEYFSETQRNKGNFPGRFSGRQFSNSRSEMNVSTLELGDSALYLCASSARAGSNEQFFGPGTRLTVL.